This T cell receptor beta chain was documented in a study of cytomegalovirus exposure and HLA in healthy donors. This PCR relied on a set of 60 Vbeta primers and 13 Jbeta primers. Profiling relied on immunoSEQ multiplex PCR, and the TCRdb table lists in-frame clones only, not all of them. This sample has 100,000 to 150,000 clones; 83% occur once, and the top ten carry around 3.5%. This CDR3 is 14 amino acids long. Trimming took 4 bases from V and 1 from J, leaving 10 bases between them. Germline CDR1 and CDR2: SQVTM and ANQGSEA. V gene TRBV29-1 combines with J gene TRBJ2-2; D possibly corresponds to TRBD1 (6 bases). Sequenced material: PBMCs. The TCR was taken from a woman aged 40 to 50 in good health and CMV-seropositive. CDR3 DNA: TGCAGCGTTGCGGGACACGTGAACACCGGGGAGCTGTTTTTT. Protein sequence: CSVAGHVNTGELFF.